This T cell receptor (beta chain) originates from a study of blood T cell repertoires in COVID-19. Method: immunoSEQ multiplex PCR; TCRdb's copy keeps in-frame clones and lacks some. The sample lists approximately 330,000 clones, around 90% occurring once. Looked up from germline, CDR1 is GTSNPN and CDR2 is SVGIG (reference sequence). The germline V and J ends were trimmed by 4 bases and 0 bases, with 6 bases remaining between them. The CDR3 totals 12 residues. This clonotype was sampled from a woman in her thirties or forties with COVID-19, enrolled during active disease. Sequencing was carried out using peripheral blood. The genes are TRBV30 and TRBJ1-1; D is unresolved. The CDR3 sequence: CAWKHMNTEAFF. CDR3 nucleotide sequence: TGTGCCTGGAAACACATGAACACTGAAGCTTTCTTT.